The clone carrying this TCR beta chain was seen more than once but under ten times. Its cognate antigen is unknown. Time point here: persistent/refractory GD, antithyroid drugs over 5 years with positive TRAb. PBMCs were the source of the RNA used for TCR sequencing. It was by American Thyroid Association guidelines that Graves' disease was diagnosed. Investigators prepared the TCR beta libraries by applying iRepertoire HTBI primers and Arm-PCR of CDR3 regions. TCRdb re-called the multiplex PCR reads through MiXCR, storing one row per CDR3 protein. The profile shows some 370,000 distinct CDR3 sequences, less than 25% of them singletons. With 5 bases removed from V and 5 bases from J, the gap between germline ends came to 13 bases. The CDR3 totals 13 residues. CDR1 DFQATT and CDR2 SNEGSKA come from the germline V gene (reference sequence). The sample is drawn from a study of regulatory T cells in long-lasting Graves disease.

Study outcomes and limitations: Persistent disease preferred TRBV28, TRBJ1-2 and TRBJ2-5; new disease, TRBV20-1 and TRBJ2-1. Persistent Graves' cases showed lower TCR diversity than newly diagnosed cases.

V is TRBV20-1 and J is TRBJ1-5, with unresolved D. The sample here was peripheral blood mononuclear cells (PBMCs), taken when the disease was refractory, from a patient treated with antithyroid drugs. The receptor was isolated from a female donor with Graves disease. In DNA form, the CDR3 reads TGCAGTGCTCTAAATACGGGCGATCAGCCCCAGCATTTT. Encoded protein: CSALNTGDQPQHF.